A selection of T cell receptor beta chains follows, all from one sample in a study of T cell responses to AZD1222 COVID-19 vaccine. Profiled with immunoSEQ multiplex PCR; TCRdb holds only in-frame clones, not every one. The table lists more than 250,000 clones, approximately 93% of them singletons. Sequenced material: peripheral blood, taken on day 0 of AZD1222 vaccination. The receptors here all came from an adult in good health. CDR3s include the opening cysteine and the closing phenylalanine or tryptophan. A D gene is named only where the DNA matches it firmly. A row's size may be missing; if present it is once, few, many or a size class.

v_call	clone_size	j_call	d_call	cdr3_nt	cdr3_aa
TRBV28	-	TRBJ1-2	-	TGTGCCAGCAGTTCGTTGAGTCAGGACTCGCCCTATGGCTACACCTTC	CASSSLSQDSPYGYTF
TRBV11-3	-	TRBJ2-7	-	TGTGCCAGCAGCTTAGAGGGTAACTCCGAGCAGTACTTC	CASSLEGNSEQYF
TRBV3-1/TRBV3-2	-	TRBJ2-5	-	TGTGCCAGCAGCCAAGACCGCGGGACCCAGTACTTC	CASSQDRGTQYF
TRBV6-2/TRBV6-3	-	TRBJ2-1	-	TGTGCCAGCAGCTCCATCCGGGAAAGGCAGTTCTTC	CASSSIRERQFF
TRBV29-1	once	TRBJ1-2	-	TGCAGCGTTGGGAGTGGCGGCTACACCTTC	CSVGSGGYTF
TRBV7-3	-	TRBJ1-1	-	TGTGCCAGCAGCTTGGACAGAGAAAACACTGAAGCTTTCTTT	CASSLDRENTEAFF
TRBV12-3/TRBV12-4	-	TRBJ2-7	-	TGTGCCAGCAGTCCGGGACACCCCGTTTTAGACTTC	CASSPGHPVLDF
TRBV7-9	-	TRBJ2-3	-	TGTGCCAGCAGCTTAACGTTTAGCACAGATACGCAGTATTTT	CASSLTFSTDTQYF
TRBV6-5	-	TRBJ2-2	TRBD2	TGTGCCAGCAGTCAAACTAGCGGGGTAGGCGGGGAGCTGTTTTTT	CASSQTSGVGGELFF
TRBV5-5	-	TRBJ2-5	-	TGTGCCAGCAGCTTGCCCGGACGGGAAGAGACCCAGTACTTC	CASSLPGREETQYF
TRBV27	-	TRBJ2-7	TRBD1	TGTGCCAGCAGTCAGCGACAGGGTGGCCCCTACGAGCAGTACTTC	CASSQRQGGPYEQYF
TRBV9	-	TRBJ1-2	-	TGTGCCAGCAGTATAGGGGGGGCAAGAGGCTACACCTTC	CASSIGGARGYTF
TRBV12-3/TRBV12-4	-	TRBJ1-1	-	TGTGCCAGCAGCCCTCAACAGAACACTGAAGCTTTCTTT	CASSPQQNTEAFF
TRBV5-4	-	TRBJ1-1	-	TGTGCCAGCAGTAACCCTCGGGAGGGTAGGACTGAAGCTTTCTTT	CASSNPREGRTEAFF
TRBV10-3	-	TRBJ2-7	-	TGTGCCATCAGTGAGCCGGGACGAGACCCCTACGAGCAGTACTTC	CAISEPGRDPYEQYF
TRBV3-1/TRBV3-2	-	TRBJ1-1	-	TGTGCCAGCAGCCAGACTGTCGGGACGACTGAAGCTTTCTTT	CASSQTVGTTEAFF
TRBV10-1	-	TRBJ2-7	TRBD1	TGCGCCAGCAGTGAGACAGGGGGCCGGGAGCAGTACTTC	CASSETGGREQYF
TRBV7-3	-	TRBJ1-1	-	TGTGCCAGCAGCTTGTATGGGAACACTGAAGCTTTCTTT	CASSLYGNTEAFF
TRBV5-4	-	TRBJ2-7	-	TGTGCCAGCAGCTTGCGGACAGTCCAGCAGCAGTACTTC	CASSLRTVQQQYF
TRBV11-1	-	TRBJ2-5	-	TGTGCCAGCAGCCTCGGCAGGGCGGAGACCCAGTACTTC	CASSLGRAETQYF
TRBV2	once	TRBJ2-1	-	TGTGCCAGCAGTGAATGGGGAAGAGCCTACAATGAGCAGTTCTTC	CASSEWGRAYNEQFF
TRBV27	-	TRBJ1-3	-	TGTGCCAGCAGTACAGGGCCGAGCTCTGGAAACACCATATATTTT	CASSTGPSSGNTIYF
TRBV7-9	-	TRBJ1-5	TRBD1	TGTGCCAGCAGCTTAGGGACGACAGGGGCCCTTCAGCCCCAGCATTTT	CASSLGTTGALQPQHF
TRBV9	-	TRBJ2-3	TRBD2	TGTGCCAGCAGCGTCCAGGGGACTAGCGGGGGGTGGGGCACAGATACGCAGTATTTT	CASSVQGTSGGWGTDTQYF
TRBV18	-	TRBJ1-1	-	TGTGCCAGCTCTCGACAAGGTGGGGAGGGCGCTGAAGCTTTCTTT	CASSRQGGEGAEAFF
TRBV18	-	TRBJ1-1	-	TGTGCCAGCTCAGAAAATAGACAGACCCTAGAAGCTTTCTTT	CASSENRQTLEAFF
TRBV6-5	-	TRBJ1-2	-	TGTGCCAGCAGTTACTCCCGGGATGCGGTCTATGGCTACACCTTC	CASSYSRDAVYGYTF
TRBV9	-	TRBJ1-2	TRBD1	TGTGCCAGCAGCGCCCTGACAGGGAACTATGGCTACACCTTC	CASSALTGNYGYTF
TRBV28	-	TRBJ2-2	-	TGTGCCAGCAGTTTTGGCGCCTCGAACACCGGGGAGCTGTTTTTT	CASSFGASNTGELFF
TRBV19	-	TRBJ2-7	TRBD2	TGTGCCAGTAGTCTGACTAGCGGACCCTACGAGCAGTACTTC	CASSLTSGPYEQYF
TRBV7-9	-	TRBJ1-1	TRBD1	TGTGCCAGCAGCTTGGGGGGACAGACCGCTGAAGCTTTCTTT	CASSLGGQTAEAFF
TRBV6-1	-	TRBJ2-1	TRBD2	TGTGCCAGCAGTGAACTGCGGGGGGCCTACAATGAGCAGTTCTTC	CASSELRGAYNEQFF
TRBV19	once	TRBJ2-2	-	TGTGCCAGTTTCGGGACAACGAACACCGGGGAGCTGTTTTTT	CASFGTTNTGELFF
TRBV7-3	-	TRBJ2-7	-	TGTGCCAGCAGCTTAAGGGTTTACGAGCAGTACTTC	CASSLRVYEQYF
TRBV28	-	TRBJ2-5	-	TGTGCCAGCAGTTTTTGGGACATAAAGACCCAGTACTTC	CASSFWDIKTQYF
TRBV6-2/TRBV6-3	-	TRBJ1-6	TRBD1	TGTGCCAGCAGTTACCTCCAGGGGGTCGATTCACCCCTCCACTTT	CASSYLQGVDSPLHF
TRBV19	-	TRBJ2-1	TRBD1	TGTGCCAGTAGGCGGGACAGGGGCAATGAGCAGTTCTTC	CASRRDRGNEQFF
TRBV6-5	-	TRBJ2-1	-	TGTGCCAGCAGTTACTCTCAGGGCTTCTCCTACAATGAGCAGTTCTTC	CASSYSQGFSYNEQFF
TRBV5-1	-	TRBJ2-5	TRBD2	TGCGCCAGCAGCTTGAGTAGCGGGGGGGCCAGGGAGACCCAGTACTTC	CASSLSSGGARETQYF
TRBV5-1	-	TRBJ2-1	-	TGCGCCAGCAGCTTGGTCATATTGGCGGGGACCTACAATGAGCAGTTCTTC	CASSLVILAGTYNEQFF
TRBV27	-	TRBJ2-1	-	TGTGCCAGCAGTTTTATAATCACGACTATGCCCAATGAGCAGTTCTTC	CASSFIITTMPNEQFF
TRBV7-9	-	TRBJ1-2	-	TGTGCCAGCAGCTTAGATGGTCAAATAAATGGCTACACCTTC	CASSLDGQINGYTF
TRBV28	-	TRBJ2-7	-	TGTGCCAGCAGTCCGGACGGTGTTGGGGAGCAGTACTTC	CASSPDGVGEQYF
TRBV18	-	TRBJ2-7	TRBD1	TGTGCCAGCTCACCAAGGACAGGGGGCGTCTACGAGCAGTACTTC	CASSPRTGGVYEQYF
TRBV4-2	-	TRBJ2-1	TRBD2	TGTGCCAGCAGCCATAGCGGGACTAGCGGGATAAATGAGCAGTTCTTC	CASSHSGTSGINEQFF
TRBV5-1	-	TRBJ2-3	-	TGCGCCAGCAGGGTCTCGGAGGATACGCAGTATTTT	CASRVSEDTQYF
TRBV18	-	TRBJ2-2	-	TGTGCCAGCTCACCAGGGACGGGAACGAGCACCGGGGAGCTGTTTTTT	CASSPGTGTSTGELFF
TRBV30	-	TRBJ2-7	-	TGTGCCTGGAAGTATGCAGGGCCCTACGAGCAGTACTTC	CAWKYAGPYEQYF